This T cell receptor (beta chain) was captured by sequencing in a study of CD4+ T cells in melanoma. J gave up 6 bases and V 5 bases, and 12 bases lay outside the gene matches. The CDR3 contains 15 residues. Germline CDR1 reads MNHEY; CDR2 reads SVGAGI. General study points: Diverse differentiation states were reported for melanoma neoantigen-specific CD4+ T cells.

This table comes from immunoSEQ multiplex PCR, and its TCRdb copy is limited to in-frame clones, with some not included. The data show about 14,000 clones, 63% seen once. This clone was counted a few times. Its target is unknown. J is TRBJ1-2 and V is TRBV6-5; TRBD1 matches 7 bases. The sequence came from a human donor with melanoma. Sequenced material: cells from a culture (not recorded whether cultured in vitro). CDR3 amino acids: CASSRDRLIYDGYTF. In DNA form, the CDR3 reads TGTGCCAGCAGTCGGGACAGACTCATTTATGATGGCTACACCTTC.